Here is one T cell receptor (beta chain) with its context. Antigen unknown. TCRdb re-called the RT-PCR reads through MiXCR, storing one row per CDR3 protein. The repertoire holds 600,000 to 700,000 distinct CDR3 sequences, with approximately 14% as singletons. This sample stems from a study of response to subunit inactivated influenza vaccine. General study results and limits: Few new T cells, the authors suggested, are recruited by each seasonal influenza vaccination.

The TCR comes from a man aged 50-59 years who received an inactivated influenza vaccine. Specimen: PBMCs from blood, collected around 15 days before vaccination.

CDR3 protein: CASNLPLPQETQYF. For the CDR3, the DNA is TGTGCCAGCAACCTACCCCTCCCACAAGAGACCCAGTACTTC. V is TRBV6-2 or TRBV6-3 and J is TRBJ2-5; unclear D gene. V shed 7 bases and J shed 2 bases, with 14 bases lying between them. Germline V lookup: CDR1 MNHEY, CDR2 SVGEGT. The CDR3 is made up of 14 amino acids.